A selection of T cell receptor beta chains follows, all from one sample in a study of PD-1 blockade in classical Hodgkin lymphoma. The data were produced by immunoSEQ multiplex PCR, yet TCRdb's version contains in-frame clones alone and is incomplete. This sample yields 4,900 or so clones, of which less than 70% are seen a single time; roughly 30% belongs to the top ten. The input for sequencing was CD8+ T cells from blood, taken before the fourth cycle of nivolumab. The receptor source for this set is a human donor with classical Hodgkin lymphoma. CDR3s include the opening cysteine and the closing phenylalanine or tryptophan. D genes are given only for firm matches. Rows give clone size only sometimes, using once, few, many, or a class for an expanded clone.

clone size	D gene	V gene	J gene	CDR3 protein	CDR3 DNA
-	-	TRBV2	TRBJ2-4	CASSDGHLLFKNIQYF	TGTGCCAGCAGTGATGGGCACCTCTTATTCAAAAACATTCAGTACTTC
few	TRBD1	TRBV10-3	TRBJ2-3	CAAGLTGGLTDTQYF	TGTGCCGCTGGACTGACAGGGGGCTTAACAGATACGCAGTATTTT
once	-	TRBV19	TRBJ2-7	CASSIALSIVPYEQYF	TGTGCCAGTAGTATTGCATTGTCGATCGTCCCCTACGAGCAGTACTTC
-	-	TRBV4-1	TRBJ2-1	CASSQDQGLGNEQFF	TGCGCCAGCAGCCAAGATCAGGGTTTGGGCAATGAGCAGTTCTTC
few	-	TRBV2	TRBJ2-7	CASPTNGEQYF	TGTGCCAGTCCTACGAATGGGGAGCAGTACTTC
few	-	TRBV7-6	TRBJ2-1	CASSLSSGMQFF	TGTGCCAGCAGCTTAAGTTCCGGAATGCAGTTCTTC
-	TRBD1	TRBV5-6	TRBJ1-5	CASSLEGGGPNSNQPQHF	TGTGCCAGCAGCTTGGAGGGAGGGGGCCCAAATAGCAATCAGCCCCAGCATTTT
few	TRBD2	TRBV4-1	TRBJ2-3	CASSQLLGLAGNTDTQYF	TGCGCCAGCAGCCAATTACTAGGACTAGCGGGGAACACAGATACGCAGTATTTT
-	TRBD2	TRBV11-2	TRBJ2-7	CASRPLAGGTGEQYF	TGTGCCAGCAGACCCCTAGCGGGAGGGACGGGAGAGCAGTACTTC
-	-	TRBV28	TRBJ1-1	CASSFGEIRSNTEAFF	TGTGCCAGCAGTTTCGGGGAGATAAGGTCGAACACTGAAGCTTTCTTT
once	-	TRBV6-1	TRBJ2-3	CASSDGRGLGDTQYF	TGTGCCAGCAGTGACGGCAGGGGTTTAGGAGATACGCAGTATTTT
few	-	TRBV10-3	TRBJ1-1	CAISESGAEAFF	TGTGCCATCAGTGAGTCAGGGGCTGAAGCTTTCTTT
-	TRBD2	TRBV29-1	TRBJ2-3	CSVEEASGGTDTQYF	TGCAGCGTTGAAGAGGCCAGCGGGGGCACAGATACGCAGTATTTT
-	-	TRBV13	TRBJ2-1	CASSPPGRNNEQFF	TGTGCCAGCAGCCCCCCTGGCAGAAACAATGAGCAGTTCTTC
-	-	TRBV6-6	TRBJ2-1	CASSYSSGPSNEQFF	TGTGCCAGCAGTTACTCTAGCGGCCCAAGCAATGAGCAGTTCTTC
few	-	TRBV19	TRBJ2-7	CASSHLYEQYF	TGTGCCAGTAGCCACCTCTACGAGCAGTACTTC
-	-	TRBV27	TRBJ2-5	CASSSSGVQETQYF	TGTGCCAGCAGTTCCTCCGGGGTCCAAGAGACCCAGTACTTC
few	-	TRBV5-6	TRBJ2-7	CASSLGFLGGGEQYF	TGTGCCAGCAGCTTGGGGTTCTTGGGGGGCGGCGAGCAGTACTTC
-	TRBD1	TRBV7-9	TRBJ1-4	CASSQQGGDEKLFF	TGTGCCAGCAGCCAGCAGGGGGGTGATGAAAAACTGTTTTTT
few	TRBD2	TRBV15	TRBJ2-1	CATEGLAELRGYNEQFF	TGTGCCACCGAGGGACTAGCGGAGCTAAGGGGGTATAATGAGCAGTTCTTC
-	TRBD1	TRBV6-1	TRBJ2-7	CASSTGVVSYEQYF	TGTGCCAGCAGTACAGGGGTAGTTTCCTACGAGCAGTACTTC
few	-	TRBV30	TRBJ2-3	CAWSWLPQDTQYF	TGTGCCTGGAGTTGGCTGCCCCAAGATACGCAGTATTTT
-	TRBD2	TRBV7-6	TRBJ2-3	CASSLARGLATSTDTQYF	TGTGCCAGCAGCTTAGCCCGGGGACTAGCAACTAGCACAGATACGCAGTATTTT
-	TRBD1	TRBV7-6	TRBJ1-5	CASSAGTGFDSNQPQHF	TGTGCCAGCAGCGCCGGGACAGGGTTTGATAGCAATCAGCCCCAGCATTTT